The rows below give T cell receptor beta chains drawn from one sample of a study of blood T cell repertoires in COVID-19. This table comes from immunoSEQ multiplex PCR, and its TCRdb copy is limited to in-frame clones, with some not included. The profile shows 110,000 to 150,000 clones, 88% of them singletons. Material for sequencing was peripheral blood. The source of these receptors is a man aged 65 to 85 with acute or convalescent COVID-19. Each CDR3 is given with its conserved first and last residue. A D gene is named only where the DNA matches it firmly. A clone size is listed for some rows: how often the clone was seen (once, few, many), or a class if it is expanded.

TRBV28	TRBJ1-4	NA	NA	CASGRSTNEKLFF	TGTGCCTCAGGGAGGTCAACTAATGAAAAACTGTTTTTT
TRBV3-1/TRBV3-2	TRBJ1-4	once	NA	CASSPVPTNEKLFF	TGTGCCAGCAGCCCGGTTCCAACTAATGAAAAACTGTTTTTT
TRBV7-6	TRBJ1-1	NA	TRBD1	CASSSGTGANTEAFF	TGTGCCAGCAGCTCCGGGACAGGGGCGAACACTGAAGCTTTCTTT
TRBV19	TRBJ1-2	NA	TRBD1	CASSTLGTGEDGYTF	TGTGCCAGTAGTACACTTGGGACAGGGGAAGATGGCTACACCTTC
TRBV7-9	TRBJ1-2	NA	TRBD1	CASSMGTGNGYTF	TGTGCCAGCAGCATGGGGACAGGGAATGGCTACACCTTC
TRBV3-1/TRBV3-2	TRBJ1-1	NA	NA	CATKGVGPDTEAFF	TGTGCCACCAAGGGGGTGGGCCCAGACACTGAAGCTTTCTTT
TRBV20-1	TRBJ2-1	NA	NA	CSATRRFF	TGCAGTGCTACAAGGAGGTTCTTC
TRBV27	TRBJ2-6	NA	TRBD1	CASSLTTGLGANVLTF	TGTGCCAGCAGTCTGACGACAGGGCTTGGGGCCAACGTCCTGACTTTC
TRBV3-1/TRBV3-2	TRBJ1-2	NA	NA	CASRDRNYGYTF	TGTGCCAGCAGAGACAGGAACTATGGCTACACCTTC
TRBV19	TRBJ2-2	few	TRBD1	CASSISGQGGTGELFF	TGTGCCAGTAGTATTTCCGGACAGGGGGGCACCGGGGAGCTGTTTTTT
TRBV6-1	TRBJ2-3	NA	NA	CASSGSLRGNTDTQYF	TGTGCCAGCAGTGGAAGTCTGAGGGGGAACACAGATACGCAGTATTTT
TRBV27	TRBJ2-6	NA	NA	CASSSSLRPLTF	TGTGCCAGCAGTTCCTCGTTGCGCCCCTTGACTTTC
TRBV3-1/TRBV3-2	TRBJ2-2	NA	TRBD2	CASSHSSGRAGTGELFF	TGTGCCAGCAGCCACTCTAGCGGGAGGGCGGGCACCGGGGAGCTGTTTTTT
TRBV5-8	TRBJ2-3	NA	TRBD2	CASSLERGATSTDTQYF	TGTGCCAGCAGCTTGGAGCGGGGGGCAACTAGCACAGATACGCAGTATTTT
TRBV10-3	TRBJ1-2	NA	TRBD1	CAISAGTGGGNGYTF	TGTGCCATCAGTGCCGGGACAGGGGGCGGGAATGGCTACACCTTC